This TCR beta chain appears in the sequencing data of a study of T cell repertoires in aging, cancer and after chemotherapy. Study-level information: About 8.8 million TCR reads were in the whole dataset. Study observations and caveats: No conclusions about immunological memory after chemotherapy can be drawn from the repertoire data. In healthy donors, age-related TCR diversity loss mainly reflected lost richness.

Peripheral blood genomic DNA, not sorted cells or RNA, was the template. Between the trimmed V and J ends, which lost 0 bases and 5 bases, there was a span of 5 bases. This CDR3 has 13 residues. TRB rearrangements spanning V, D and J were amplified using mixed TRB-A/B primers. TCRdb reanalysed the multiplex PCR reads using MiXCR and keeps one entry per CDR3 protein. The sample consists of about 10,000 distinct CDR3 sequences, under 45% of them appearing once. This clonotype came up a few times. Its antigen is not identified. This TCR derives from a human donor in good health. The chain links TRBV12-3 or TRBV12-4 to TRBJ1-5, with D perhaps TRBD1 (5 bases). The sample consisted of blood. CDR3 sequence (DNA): TGTGCCAGCAGTTTAGCCAGGGATCAGCCCCAGCATTTT. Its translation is CASSLARDQPQHF.